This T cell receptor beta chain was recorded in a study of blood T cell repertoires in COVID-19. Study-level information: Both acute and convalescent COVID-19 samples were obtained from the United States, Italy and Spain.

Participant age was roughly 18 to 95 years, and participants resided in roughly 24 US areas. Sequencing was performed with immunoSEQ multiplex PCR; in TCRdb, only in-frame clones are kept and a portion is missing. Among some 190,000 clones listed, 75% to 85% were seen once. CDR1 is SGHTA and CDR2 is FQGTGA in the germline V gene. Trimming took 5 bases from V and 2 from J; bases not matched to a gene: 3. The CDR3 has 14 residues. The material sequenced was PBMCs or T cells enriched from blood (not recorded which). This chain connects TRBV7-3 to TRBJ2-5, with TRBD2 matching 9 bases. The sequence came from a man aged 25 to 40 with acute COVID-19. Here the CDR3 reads CASSPSGEQETQYF. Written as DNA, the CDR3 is TGTGCCAGCAGCCCTAGCGGGGAACAAGAGACCCAGTACTTC.